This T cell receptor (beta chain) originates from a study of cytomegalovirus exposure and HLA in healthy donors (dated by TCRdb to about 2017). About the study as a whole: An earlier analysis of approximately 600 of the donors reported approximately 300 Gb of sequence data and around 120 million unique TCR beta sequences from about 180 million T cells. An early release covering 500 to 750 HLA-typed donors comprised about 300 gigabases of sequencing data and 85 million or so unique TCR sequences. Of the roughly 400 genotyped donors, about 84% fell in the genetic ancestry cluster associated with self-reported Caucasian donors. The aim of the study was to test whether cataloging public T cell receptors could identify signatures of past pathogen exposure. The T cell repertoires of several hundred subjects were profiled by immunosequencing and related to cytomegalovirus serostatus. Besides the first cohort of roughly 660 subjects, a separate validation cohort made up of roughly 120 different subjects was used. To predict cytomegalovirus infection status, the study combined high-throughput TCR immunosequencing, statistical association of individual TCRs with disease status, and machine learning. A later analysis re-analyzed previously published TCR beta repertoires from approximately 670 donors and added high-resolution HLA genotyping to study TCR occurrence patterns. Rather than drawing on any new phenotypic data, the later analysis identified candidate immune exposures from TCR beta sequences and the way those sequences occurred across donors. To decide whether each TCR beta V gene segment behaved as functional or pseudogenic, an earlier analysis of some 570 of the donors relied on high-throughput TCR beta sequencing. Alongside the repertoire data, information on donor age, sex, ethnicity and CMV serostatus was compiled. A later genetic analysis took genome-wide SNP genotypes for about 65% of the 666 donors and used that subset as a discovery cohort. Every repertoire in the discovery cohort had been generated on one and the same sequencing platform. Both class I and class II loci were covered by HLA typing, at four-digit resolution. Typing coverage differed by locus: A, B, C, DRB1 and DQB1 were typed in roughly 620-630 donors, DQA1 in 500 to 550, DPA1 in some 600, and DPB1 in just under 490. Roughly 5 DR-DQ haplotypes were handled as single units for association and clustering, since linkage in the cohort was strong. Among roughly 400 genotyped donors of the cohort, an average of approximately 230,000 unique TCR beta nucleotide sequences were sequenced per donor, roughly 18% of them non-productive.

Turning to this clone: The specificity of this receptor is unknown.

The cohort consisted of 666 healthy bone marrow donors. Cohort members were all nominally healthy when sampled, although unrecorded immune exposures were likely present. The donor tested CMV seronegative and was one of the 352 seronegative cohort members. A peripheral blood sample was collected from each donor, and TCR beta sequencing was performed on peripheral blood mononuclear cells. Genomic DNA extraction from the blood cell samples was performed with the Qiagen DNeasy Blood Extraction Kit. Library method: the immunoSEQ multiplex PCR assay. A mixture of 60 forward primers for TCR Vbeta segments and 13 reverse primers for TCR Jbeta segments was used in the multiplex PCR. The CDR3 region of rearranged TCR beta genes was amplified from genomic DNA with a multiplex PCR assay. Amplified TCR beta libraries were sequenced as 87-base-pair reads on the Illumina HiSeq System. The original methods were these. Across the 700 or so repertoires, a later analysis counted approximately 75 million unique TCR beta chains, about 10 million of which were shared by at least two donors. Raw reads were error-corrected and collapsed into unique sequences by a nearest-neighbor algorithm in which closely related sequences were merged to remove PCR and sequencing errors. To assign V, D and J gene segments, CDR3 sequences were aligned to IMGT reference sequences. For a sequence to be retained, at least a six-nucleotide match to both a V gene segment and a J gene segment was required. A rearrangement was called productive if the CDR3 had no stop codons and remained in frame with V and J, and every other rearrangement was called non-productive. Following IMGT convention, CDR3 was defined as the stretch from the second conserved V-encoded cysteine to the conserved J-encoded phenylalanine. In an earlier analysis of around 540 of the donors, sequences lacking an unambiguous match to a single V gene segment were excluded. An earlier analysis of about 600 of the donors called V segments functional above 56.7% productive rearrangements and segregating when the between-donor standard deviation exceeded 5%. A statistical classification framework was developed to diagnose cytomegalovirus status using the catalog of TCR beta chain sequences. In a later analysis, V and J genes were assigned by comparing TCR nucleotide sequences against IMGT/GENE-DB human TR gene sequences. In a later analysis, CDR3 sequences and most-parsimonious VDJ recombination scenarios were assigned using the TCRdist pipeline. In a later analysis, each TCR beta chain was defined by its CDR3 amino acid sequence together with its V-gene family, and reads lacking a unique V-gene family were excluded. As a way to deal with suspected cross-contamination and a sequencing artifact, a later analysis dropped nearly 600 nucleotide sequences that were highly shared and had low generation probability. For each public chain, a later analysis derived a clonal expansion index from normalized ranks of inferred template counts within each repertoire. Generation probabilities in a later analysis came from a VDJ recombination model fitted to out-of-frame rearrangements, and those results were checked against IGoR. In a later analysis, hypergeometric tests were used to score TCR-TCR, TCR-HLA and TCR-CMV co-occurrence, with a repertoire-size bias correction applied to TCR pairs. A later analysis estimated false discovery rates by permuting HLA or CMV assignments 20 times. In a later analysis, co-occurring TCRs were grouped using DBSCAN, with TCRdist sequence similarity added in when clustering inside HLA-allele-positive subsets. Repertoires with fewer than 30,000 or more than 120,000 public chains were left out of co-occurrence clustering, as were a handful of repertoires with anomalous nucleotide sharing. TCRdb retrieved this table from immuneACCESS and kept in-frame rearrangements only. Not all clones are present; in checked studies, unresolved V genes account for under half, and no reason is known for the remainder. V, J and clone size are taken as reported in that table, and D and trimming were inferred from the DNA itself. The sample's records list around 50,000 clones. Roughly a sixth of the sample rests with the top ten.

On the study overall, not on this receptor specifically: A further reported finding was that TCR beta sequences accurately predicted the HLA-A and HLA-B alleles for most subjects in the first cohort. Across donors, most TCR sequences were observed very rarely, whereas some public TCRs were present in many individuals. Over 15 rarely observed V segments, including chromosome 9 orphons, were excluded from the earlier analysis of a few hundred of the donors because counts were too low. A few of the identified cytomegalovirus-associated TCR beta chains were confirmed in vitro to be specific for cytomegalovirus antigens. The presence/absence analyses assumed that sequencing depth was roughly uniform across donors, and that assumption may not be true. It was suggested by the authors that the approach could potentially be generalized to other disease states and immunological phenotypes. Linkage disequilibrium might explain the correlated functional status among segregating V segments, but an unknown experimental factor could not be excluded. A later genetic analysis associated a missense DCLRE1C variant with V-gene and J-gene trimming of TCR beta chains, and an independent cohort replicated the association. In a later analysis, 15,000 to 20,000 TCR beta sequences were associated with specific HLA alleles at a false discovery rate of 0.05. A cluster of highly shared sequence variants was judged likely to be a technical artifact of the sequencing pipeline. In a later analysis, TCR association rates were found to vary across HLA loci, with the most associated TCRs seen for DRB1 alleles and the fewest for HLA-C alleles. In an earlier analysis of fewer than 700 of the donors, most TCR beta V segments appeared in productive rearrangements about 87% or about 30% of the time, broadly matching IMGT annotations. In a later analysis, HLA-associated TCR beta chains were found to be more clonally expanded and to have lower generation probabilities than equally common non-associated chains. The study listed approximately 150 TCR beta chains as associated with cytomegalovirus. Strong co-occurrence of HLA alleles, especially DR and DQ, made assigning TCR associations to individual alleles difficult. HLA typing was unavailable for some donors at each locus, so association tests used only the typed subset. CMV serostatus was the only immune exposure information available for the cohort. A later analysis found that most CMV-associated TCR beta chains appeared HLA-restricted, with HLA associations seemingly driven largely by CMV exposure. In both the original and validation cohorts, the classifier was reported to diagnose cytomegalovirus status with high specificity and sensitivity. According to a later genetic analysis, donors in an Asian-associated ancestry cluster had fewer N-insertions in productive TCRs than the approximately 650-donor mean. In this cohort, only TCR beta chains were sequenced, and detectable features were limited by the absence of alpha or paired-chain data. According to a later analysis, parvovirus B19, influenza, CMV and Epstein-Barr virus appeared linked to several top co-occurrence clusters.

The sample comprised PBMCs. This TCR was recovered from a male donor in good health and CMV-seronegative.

DNA sequence: TGTGCCTGGAGTGTACAGGGGGGTAGCAATCAGCCCCAGCATTTT. This is translated as CAWSVQGGSNQPQHF. Here the chain combines TRBV30 and TRBJ1-5; TRBD1 lines up with 8 middle nucleotides. V ends up 0 bases short and J 0 bases short, with an unmatched junction base count of 1. The CDR3 goes from the cysteine to the phenylalanine over 15 residues. The retained sequence is limited to the CDR3, 45 bases, with the frame set at the first base. CDR1 and CDR2, looked up from the germline V gene (reference sequence), are GTSNPN and SVGIG.